These 20 T cell receptor beta chains originate from one sample sequenced in a study of tumor-infiltrating lymphocytes in primary liver carcinoma. Co-extracted RNA and DNA came from about 19-30 mg of unsorted bulk tissue. Starting from about 0.5 ug of total RNA, TCR beta cDNA was produced with a primer in the constant region. Library construction for TCR beta comprised three nested multiplex PCR rounds performed with slightly modified ARM-PCR. The first two PCR rounds used TRBV1-TRBV30 forward primers with a C-beta reverse primer, nine to ten cycles each. TCRdb passed the multiplex PCR reads through MiXCR, listing each CDR3 protein once. The sample carries 100,000 or so distinct CDR3 sequences, about 63% recorded once. The sample consisted of liver tumor tissue from sampling region 2. Subset specified: tumor region T2, inferior pole. Source of these receptors: a woman aged 55 to 70 with primary liver carcinoma and hepatitis B virus infection.

This chain uses TRBV10-3 with TRBJ1-1; D remains unclear. V was clipped by 7 bases and J by 3 bases, with 15 bases between them. CDR1 is ENHRY and CDR2 is SYGVKD in the germline V gene. The CDR3 totals 14 residues. CDR3 nucleotide sequence: TGTGCCATCAAGGCGAGGCCGCGGGACACTGAAGCTTTCTTT. Translated: CAIKARPRDTEAFF.

The V call is TRBV6-6, the J call TRBJ1-2; TRBD1 might be the D (6 bases). The CDR3 is 14 amino acids. From germline, CDR1 is MNHNY and CDR2 SVGAGI (reference sequence). CDR3 sequence (DNA): TGTGTCGGCAGTTTCCCCGGCAGGGGATGTGGCTACACCTTC. Translating gives CVGSFPGRGCGYTF.

Ten or more counts support this clonotype. V usage is TRBV5-5 and J usage is TRBJ1-1, with 8 bases identical to TRBD1. V lost 2 bases and J lost 8; bases outside the gene matches: 5. The CDR3 is made up of 13 amino acids. The germline gives CDR1 SGHKS, CDR2 YYEKEE (reference sequence). The CDR3 region has the DNA TGTGCCAGCAGCTTCGGACAGGGCCAGGAAGCTTTCTTT. Its translation: CASSFGQGQEAFF.

Worth noting for this clonotype: Given a much more abundant clone one base away, this may be a read error. The chain employs TRBV11-3 and TRBJ2-1; 12 positions match TRBD2. Per the germline V gene, CDR1 is SGHNT and CDR2 is YENEEA. There are 15 residues in the CDR3. With V trimmed by 1 base and J by 11 bases, 6 bases remained unmatched. CDR3 nucleotides: TGTGCCAGCAGCTTAGGTACTAGCGGGAGGCTTAAGCAGTTCTTC. Translated, it gives CASSLGTSGRLKQFF.

This clonotype was observed a handful of times. The rearrangement uses TRBV7-9 and TRBJ1-2, with D unclear. The germline CDR1 and CDR2 sequences are SEHNR and FQNEAQ (reference sequence). Trimming took off 5 bases at V and 10 bases at J, with 20 bases between the two ends. The CDR3 contains 14 residues. CDR3 DNA: TGTGCCAGCAGCCCAATACTGGAGGCAGCTTTCTACACCTTC. Protein sequence: CASSPILEAAFYTF.

Comment on this clonotype: It may be a read error: a sequence one base away is much more abundant. The rearrangement links TRBV6-6 to TRBJ2-2; 11 bases line up with TRBD2. CDR1 and CDR2 from the germline V gene are MNHNY and SVGAGI (reference sequence). The CDR3 is 16 residues long. The J segment lost 5 bases and the V segment lost 7 bases, leaving 9 bases of the junction unmatched. The CDR3: CASISSPSGRTGELFF. As DNA, the CDR3 is TGTGCCAGCATCTCCAGTCCTAGCGGGAGGACCGGGGAGCTGTTTTTT.

As for this clonotype: A junction boundary mismatches the germline segment, possibly from a read error. The chain uses TRBV28 and TRBJ2-7, with TRBD1 as a possible D gene (6 bases). The CDR3 is 12 residues long. CDR1 and CDR2 from the germline V gene are MDHEN and SYDVKM. In DNA, the CDR3 is TGTGACAGCAGAACGGGACAATACGAGCAGAACTTC. Translating it yields CDSRTGQYEQNF.

Points on this clonotype: One end of the junction varies from germline; a read error may be responsible. The chain recombines TRBV4-2 with TRBJ2-1; maybe TRBD2 (6 bases). The V gene's germline CDR1 is LGHNA and CDR2 YNFKEQ. The CDR3 loop spans 15 amino acids. The CDR3 bases are TGTGCCAGCAGCCACCCAGAGCGGGTATACAATGAGCGGTTCTTC. It translates to CASSHPERVYNERFF.

This clonotype appeared a few times. CDR3 residues: CASSSPAGGVYTQYF. CDR3 bases: TGTGCCAGCAGTTCCCCAGCGGGAGGTGTGTATACGCAGTATTTT. This chain joins TRBV28 and TRBJ2-3; 9 nucleotides line up with TRBD2. CDR1 is MDHEN and CDR2 is SYDVKM in the germline V gene. With V trimmed by 4 bases and J by 7 bases, 9 bases remained unmatched. This CDR3 has 15 residues. The full variable domain, with the rest looked up from reference TRBV28 and TRBJ2-3, is DVKVTQSSRYLVKRTGEKVFLECVQDMDHENMFWYRQDPGLGLRLIYFSYDVKMKEKGDIPEGYSVSREKKERFSLILESASTNQTSMYLCASSSPAGGVYTQYFGPGTRLTVL.

Concerning this clonotype: One end of the junction does not line up with germline, which may come from a read error. The chain uses TRBV11-3 and TRBJ2-1, with 8 bases fitting TRBD2. Germline V gene lookup returns CDR1 SGHNT and CDR2 YENEEA. The CDR3 has 15 residues. This CDR3 is CAGSPRGSGDNEQCF. CDR3 coding DNA: TGTGCCGGCAGCCCTCGGGGTAGCGGGGACAATGAGCAGTGCTTC.

The gene calls are TRBV20-1 and TRBJ2-7, with 10 bases that match TRBD2. Germline V CDR1 and CDR2: DFQATT, SNEGSKA (reference sequence). The CDR3 runs to 15 residues. V lost 7 bases and J lost 0; bases outside the gene matches: 9. The CDR3, as DNA: TGCAGTGAGAGGCTAGCGGGAGCCGGCTCCTACGAGCAGTACTTC. This gives the protein CSERLAGAGSYEQYF.

The table lists this clonotype with many counts. This chain connects TRBV12-3 or TRBV12-4 to TRBJ2-2; 9 bases align to TRBD1. There are 15 residues in the CDR3. V trimming: 5 bases; J trimming: 2 bases; junction bases outside the gene matches: 3. The CDR3 protein is CASSGTGTNTGELFF. In DNA, the CDR3 is TGTGCCAGCAGTGGGACAGGGACTAACACCGGGGAGCTGTTTTTT.

Details on this clonotype: A read error may account for a junction end that differs from germline. The chain combines TRBV5-8 with TRBJ1-1; TRBD1 aligns across 7 bases. The germline gives CDR1 SGHTS, CDR2 YDEGEE. This CDR3 is built from 13 residues. The CDR3 sequence is CAGSRTGNTEAFF. CDR3 in DNA: TGTGCCGGCAGCCGGACAGGAAACACCGAAGCTTTCTTT.

The count of this clonotype is one. This sequence joins TRBV11-2 and TRBJ1-2; 8 bases line up with TRBD1. The CDR3 totals 14 residues. V shed 3 bases, J shed 6 bases, and the junction held 6 bases outside the gene matches. Germline loops: CDR1 SGHAT, CDR2 FQNNGV. The DNA for the CDR3 is TGTGCCAGCAGCTTCGCACAGGGGGGGCATGGCTACACCTTC. Translating it yields CASSFAQGGHGYTF.

With regard to this clonotype: Likely a read error: the CDR3 ends without its conserved phenylalanine or tryptophan. The limits of the CDR3 on the DNA are not certain, so only TCRdb's listed CDR3 is given. V and J are TRBV11-2 and TRBJ2-1; the DNA was not used to check the table's D call, TRBD1. The CDR3 spans 14 amino acids, including both terminal residues. Germline V gene data show CDR1 as SGHAT and CDR2 as FQNNGV. This CDR3 is CASSRRTGVDEQFL.

This clonotype was observed a handful of times. Relative to the germline gene, one junction end is altered; a read error may explain this. The chain is built from TRBV11-2 and TRBJ2-1, with D uncertain. The CDR3 has 15 amino acids. The germline V gene has CDR1 SGHAT and CDR2 FQNNGV. The CDR3 DNA follows: TGTGCCAGCAGCTTAGAAGGTAACTCCTATAATGAGCAGTTCTTC. Amino acid sequence: CASSLEGNSYNEQFF.

As for this clonotype: An end of the junction differs from the germline gene, which may be a read error. This sequence joins TRBV6-6 and TRBJ1-2; D not certain. The CDR3 contains 13 residues. Germline V gene data show CDR1 as MNHNY and CDR2 as SVGAGI (reference sequence). The CDR3 is CASSYEGNYDYTF. The CDR3 DNA follows: TGTGCCAGCAGTTACGAGGGAAACTATGACTACACCTTC.

Worth noting for this clonotype: The junction differs from germline at one of its ends, possibly a read error. The chain joins TRBV29-1 to TRBJ2-1, with TRBD2 matching over 9 bases. The germline CDR1 and CDR2 sequences are SQVTM and ANQGSEA. The CDR3 has 17 residues. This CDR3 is CSVVWPAGGLHYDEQFF. CDR3 sequence (DNA): TGCAGCGTTGTTTGGCCAGCGGGAGGCCTCCACTACGATGAGCAGTTCTTC.

The sample holds a few counts of this clonotype. The CDR3 ends on some other residue instead of the conserved phenylalanine or tryptophan, so this is likely a read error. The rearrangement uses TRBV11-2 and TRBJ1-1, with a weak D call TRBD1 (5 bases). CDR1 is SGHAT and CDR2 is FQNNGV in the germline V gene. Trimming removed 1 base at V and 8 bases at J, with 11 bases between. The CDR3 runs to 13 residues. The CDR3 DNA reads TGTGCCAGCAGCTTAGGATGGGGCTTGGAAGCTTTCTCT. Translating it yields CASSLGWGLEAFS.

With regard to this clonotype: Since a much larger clone is just one base distant, this may be a read error. The rearrangement links TRBV5-1 to TRBJ2-5, with D hard to call. V dropped 6 bases and J dropped 2 bases, with 17 bases sitting between them. The CDR3 consists of 15 residues. CDR1 and CDR2 (germline): SGHRS, YFSETQ. Here the CDR3 DNA reads TGCGCCAGCATCTCCCTCCAGCGTGGGCAAGAGACCCAGTACTTC. This encodes CASISLQRGQETQYF. The whole variable domain, filled in from reference TRBV5-1 and TRBJ2-5, reads KAGVTQTPRYLIKTRGQQVTLSCSPISGHRSVSWYQQTPGQGLQFLFEYFSETQRNKGNFPGRFSGRQFSNSRSEMNVSTLELGDSALYLCASISLQRGQETQYFGPGTRLLVL.